This T cell receptor beta chain came from a study of early T cells in non-severe SARS-CoV-2 infection. Study details: Investigators sequenced bulk RNA drawn from unsorted whole blood, and chains remained unpaired.

The V gene end was trimmed by 5 bases and the J gene end by 2 bases; junction bases not matched to a gene: 16. The CDR3 sequence is 19 residues long. Germline CDR1 and CDR2: ENHRY and SYGVKD. With regard to this clonotype: Its antigen is as yet unknown.

Study-level points and caveats: VDJdb-based annotation leaned toward anti-spike CD8 responses and missed private and CD4 specificities.

Attachment of unique molecular identifiers was made to individual cDNA molecules. TCRdb redid the calling of the 5' RACE reads with MiXCR, one entry per CDR3 protein. The table includes over 90,000 distinct CDR3 sequences, 10% to 15% detected once. This TCR was recovered from an adult who was a healthcare worker with PCR-confirmed SARS-CoV-2 infection or an uninfected control (not recorded which). The sequenced sample consisted of whole blood. The chain has TRBV10-3 and TRBJ2-7, with 12 bases fitting TRBD2. CDR3 sequence reads: CAISKFRLAGEPATYEQYF. CDR3 nucleotides: TGTGCCATCAGTAAATTCAGACTAGCGGGAGAGCCGGCAACCTACGAGCAGTACTTC.